These 27 T cell receptor beta chains share one sample of origin, sequenced in a study of T cells after yellow fever vaccination. TCRdb reanalysed the 5' RACE reads using MiXCR and keeps one entry per CDR3 protein. The table records hundreds of thousands of distinct CDR3 sequences, around a fifth of them present only once. Specimen: PBMCs, collected 20 to 25 days after the first yellow fever vaccination. Receptor source: a man aged 18 to 29 who received the YFV17D yellow fever vaccine.

The sample holds a few counts of this clonotype. This chain links TRBV4-2 with TRBJ1-5, with 7 bases fitting TRBD1. Trimming removed 0 bases from V and 3 bases from J; junction bases left unmatched: 11. The CDR3 is 18 residues long. Germline loops: CDR1 LGHNA, CDR2 YNFKEQ. The chain's CDR3 is CASSQDAGRTGPNQPQHF. CDR3 sequence (DNA): TGTGCCAGCAGCCAAGATGCGGGAAGGACAGGCCCCAATCAGCCCCAGCATTTT.

The gene calls are TRBV9 and TRBJ1-4; 8 nucleotides align to TRBD1. This CDR3 contains 14 residues. J gave up 8 bases and V 0 bases, and 3 bases lay outside the gene matches. The germline V gene has CDR1 SGDLS and CDR2 YYNGEE. CDR3 region: CASSVAGGKEKLFF. The CDR3 DNA reads as TGTGCCAGCAGCGTAGCAGGGGGCAAGGAAAAACTGTTTTTT.

There are a few counts of this clonotype. The rearrangement links TRBV5-1 to TRBJ2-7; 7 bases map to TRBD1. V trimming: 2 bases; J trimming: 4 bases; junction bases outside the gene matches: 12. The germline V gene encodes CDR1 SGHRS and CDR2 YFSETQ. The CDR3 has 16 residues. CDR3 protein: CASSLSEEQGIYEQYV. The CDR3 coding sequence is TGCGCCAGCAGCTTAAGTGAGGAACAGGGGATATACGAGCAGTACGTC.

The chain employs TRBV5-1 and TRBJ1-2, with D possibly matching TRBD1 (5 bases). Germline loops: CDR1 SGHRS, CDR2 YFSETQ. The CDR3 covers 15 residues. V was cut by 9 bases and J by 0 bases, with 18 bases left in between. CDR3 in DNA: TGCGCCACCACAATAGGGCCAGGGCCTAACTATGGCTACACCTTC. Its translation is CATTIGPGPNYGYTF. The variable domain in full, completed from reference TRBV5-1 and TRBJ1-2, reads KAGVTQTPRYLIKTRGQQVTLSCSPISGHRSVSWYQQTPGQGLQFLFEYFSETQRNKGNFPGRFSGRQFSNSRSEMNVSTLELGDSALYLCATTIGPGPNYGYTFGSGTRLTVV.

Written as DNA, the CDR3 is TGTGCCAGCAGCAAAGATGAGAGGCGGGGAGTTGAGCAGTTCTTC. This gives the protein CASSKDERRGVEQFF. J is TRBJ2-1 and V is TRBV21-1; the table calls TRBD2, which could not be checked here. TRBV21-1 is a recognized pseudogene. The CDR3 spans 15 residues.

This clonotype was counted between two and nine times. The genes are TRBV10-3 and TRBJ2-1; 10 nucleotides line up with TRBD2. The trim removed 3 bases at V and 5 bases at J, leaving 4 bases unmatched. Germline CDR1 and CDR2: ENHRY and SYGVKD. This CDR3 is 15 amino acids long. The CDR3 DNA reads as TGTGCCATCAGTGAACTAGCGGGGTGGAACAATGAGCAGTTCTTC. Encoded protein: CAISELAGWNNEQFF.

The V call is TRBV7-2, the J call TRBJ2-2; possible D gene TRBD2, 7 bases. Germline V gene data show CDR1 as SGHTA and CDR2 as FQGNSA. This CDR3 has 15 residues. Between the trimmed V and J ends, which lost 0 bases and 5 bases, there was a span of 10 bases. In DNA form, the CDR3 reads TGTGCCAGCAGCTTAGCCGGGGGGCGGACCGGGGAGCTGTTTTTT. The encoded protein is CASSLAGGRTGELFF. Looking up the rest from reference TRBV7-2 and TRBJ2-2 gives the full variable domain: GAGVSQSPSNKVTEKGKDVELRCDPISGHTALYWYRQSLGQGLEFLIYFQGNSAPDKSGLPSDRFSAERTGGSVSTLTIQRTQQEDSAVYLCASSLAGGRTGELFFGEGSRLTVL.

This clonotype has more than one count but fewer than ten. The gene calls are TRBV12-3 or TRBV12-4 and TRBJ2-7; 9 bases match TRBD1. Trimming removed 3 bases from V and 3 bases from J; junction bases left unmatched: 9. The CDR3 sequence is 16 residues long. The CDR3 spells CASSFSAGQGIYEQYF. In DNA form, the CDR3 reads TGTGCCAGCAGTTTCTCTGCGGGACAGGGAATCTACGAGCAGTACTTC.

This chain connects TRBV4-1 to TRBJ1-1; a possible D gene is TRBD1 (6 bases). The V end lost 1 base, the J end lost 3 bases, and 18 bases lay between the germline ends. This CDR3 comprises 17 residues. Looked up from germline, CDR1 is MGHRA and CDR2 is YSYEKL. In DNA form, the CDR3 reads TGCGCCAGCAGCCAAGCCGTACGGCAGGGGTGGTACACTGAAGCTTTCTTT. Translation gives CASSQAVRQGWYTEAFF.

A few counts support this clonotype. V gene TRBV29-1 combines with J gene TRBJ1-3, with 9 bases matching TRBD1. V dropped 4 bases and J dropped 3; count of bases not matched to a gene: 16. The CDR3 covers 18 residues. Germline loops: CDR1 SQVTM, CDR2 ANQGSEA. The CDR3 reads CSVVGITDRGSFGNTIYF. DNA for the CDR3: TGCAGCGTTGTGGGAATTACGGACAGGGGAAGTTTTGGAAACACCATATATTTT.

There are a few counts of this clonotype. The V and J genes are TRBV6-2 or TRBV6-3 and TRBJ2-1, with 7 bases aligning to TRBD2. Germline assignment: CDR1 MNHEY and CDR2 SVGEGT. Losses at the gene ends were 2 bases for V and 4 bases for J; bases not matched to a gene: 2. The CDR3 sequence is 14 residues long. CDR3 nucleotides: TGTGCCAGCAGTTACCGGGGGGAATACAATGAGCAGTTCTTC. It translates to CASSYRGEYNEQFF.

V and J are TRBV20-1 and TRBJ1-5, with a tentative D call TRBD1 (5 bases). Germline CDR1 and CDR2: DFQATT and SNEGSKA (reference sequence). Trimming removed 0 bases at V and 4 bases at J, with 10 bases between. The CDR3 covers 14 residues. CDR3 nucleotide sequence: TGCAGTGCTAGAGATCCAGGGTGGAATCAGCCCCAGCATTTT. As protein: CSARDPGWNQPQHF.

This clonotype was seen a few times. The chain couples TRBV10-3 to TRBJ2-1; D perhaps matches TRBD1 (6 bases). Trimming removed 8 bases from V and 4 bases from J, with 15 bases in between. The germline CDR1 and CDR2 sequences are ENHRY and SYGVKD. The CDR3 totals 14 residues. The CDR3 sequence: CAIAGTSLYNEQFF. CDR3 coding DNA: TGTGCCATCGCCGGGACAAGCCTTTACAATGAGCAGTTCTTC.

The rearrangement joins TRBV7-2 to TRBJ2-5, with D perhaps TRBD2 (5 bases). Per the germline V gene, CDR1 is SGHTA and CDR2 is FQGNSA. The CDR3 runs to 14 residues. V was trimmed by 1 base and J by 5 bases, leaving 11 bases between them. This chain's CDR3 is CASSLVFSAETQYF. CDR3 nucleotides: TGTGCCAGCAGCTTAGTTTTTAGCGCGGAGACCCAGTACTTC.

This clonotype was detected only a few times. Written as DNA, the CDR3 is TGCGCCAGCAGCTACCAACAGGGGGCAACCGGGGAGCTGTTTTTT. This encodes CASSYQQGATGELFF. The V gene is TRBV4-1, the J gene TRBJ2-2; 9 bases match TRBD1. Germline loops: CDR1 MGHRA, CDR2 YSYEKL. After removal of 5 bases from V and 5 bases from J, the junction contained 6 bases not matched to a gene. The CDR3 has 15 amino acids.

This clonotype was seen once. The J gene is TRBJ2-7, the V gene TRBV4-1; 7 positions agree with TRBD1. Germline trimming cut 0 bases from V and 2 bases from J; bases unmatched to any gene: 4. The CDR3 loop spans 15 amino acids. The germline V gene encodes CDR1 MGHRA and CDR2 YSYEKL. CDR3 sequence (DNA): TGCGCCAGCAGCCAAGAGAGGACAGGTACCTACGAGCAGTACGTC. Its protein product is CASSQERTGTYEQYV.

Ten or more counts support this clonotype. The CDR3 region is CATSDSTGFDEQFF. Written as DNA, the CDR3 is TGTGCCACCAGTGATTCGACAGGGTTCGATGAGCAGTTCTTC. V usage is TRBV24-1 and J usage is TRBJ2-1, with 7 positions matching TRBD1. The CDR3 runs to 14 residues. The junction had 5 bases not matched to a gene; V was cut back by 2 bases and J by 8 bases. Germline V gene lookup returns CDR1 KGHDR and CDR2 SFDVKD.

This sequence joins TRBV5-6 and TRBJ2-7, with TRBD1 matching over 7 bases. Germline-derived CDR1 and CDR2 are SGHDT and YYEEEE. Trimming cost V 2 bases and J 8 bases; bases outside gene matches: 4. The CDR3 is made up of 12 amino acids. The CDR3 sequence: CASSFRDSQQYV. CDR3 sequence (DNA): TGTGCCAGCAGCTTCCGGGACAGTCAGCAGTACGTC.

The chain combines TRBV10-3 with TRBJ2-1, with 11 bases lining up with TRBD2. The junction had 9 bases not matched to a gene; V was cut back by 8 bases and J by 0 bases. Germline V gives CDR1 ENHRY, CDR2 SYGVKD. The CDR3 is made up of 17 amino acids. The CDR3 reads CAIGASGGTSSYNEQFF. The CDR3 DNA reads TGTGCCATCGGGGCTAGCGGGGGGACTAGCTCCTACAATGAGCAGTTCTTC.

This clonotype has a handful of counts. V is TRBV21-1 and J is TRBJ2-2; the D segment call TRBD1 is taken from the table without a DNA check. TRBV21-1 corresponds to a pseudogene. The CDR3 sequence is 19 residues long. The CDR3 DNA reads TGTGCCAGCAGCAAACGCGCGCGGGCTGTCGGGGCGAACACCGGGGAGCTGTTTTTT. Encoded protein: CASSKRARAVGANTGELFF.

CDR3 in amino acids: CASSLQTSEYQETQYF. CDR3 in DNA: TGTGCCAGCAGTCTTCAGACTAGCGAGTACCAAGAGACCCAGTACTTC. The chain links TRBV6-1 to TRBJ2-5; 8 bases match TRBD2. V shed 5 bases, J shed 0 bases, and the junction held 8 bases outside the gene matches. The CDR3 consists of 16 residues. CDR1 and CDR2 (germline): MNHNS, SASEGT.

This clonotype was seen a handful of times. The chain recombines TRBV7-9 with TRBJ1-1; D ambiguous. The CDR3 contains 13 residues. V lost 2 bases, J lost 3 bases, and 7 bases lay in between. Germline V gene sequence: CDR1 SEHNR, CDR2 FQNEAQ (reference sequence). In nucleotides, the CDR3 is TGTGCCAGCAGCTTAACCCGCTACACTGAAGCTTTCTTT. Its translation: CASSLTRYTEAFF.

This chain uses TRBV9 with TRBJ2-1; 12 bases align to TRBD2. The CDR3 covers 16 residues. Germline V lookup: CDR1 SGDLS, CDR2 YYNGEE. The V gene end was trimmed by 0 bases and the J gene end by 5 bases; junction bases not matched to a gene: 3. Here the CDR3 reads CASSVGPSGGDNEQFF. The CDR3 DNA follows: TGTGCCAGCAGCGTAGGTCCTAGCGGGGGGGACAATGAGCAGTTCTTC.

The J gene is TRBJ2-5, the V gene TRBV7-2, with TRBD2 matching over 9 bases. Trimming took 6 bases from V and 4 from J; bases not matched to a gene: 3. The V gene's germline CDR1 is SGHTA and CDR2 FQGNSA. This CDR3 has 13 amino acids. CDR3: CASRGLALETQYF. As DNA, the CDR3 is TGTGCCAGCAGGGGACTAGCTTTAGAGACCCAGTACTTC.

The V and J genes are TRBV15 and TRBJ1-2; a weak D match, TRBD1 (5 bases). The CDR3 runs to 14 residues. Trimming cost V 0 bases and J 4 bases, with 9 bases left between them. CDR1 LNHNV and CDR2 YYDKDF come from the germline V gene (reference sequence). CDR3 sequence: CATSRDRTPYGYTF. The CDR3 DNA follows: TGTGCCACCAGCAGAGATCGGACACCCTATGGCTACACCTTC.

This clonotype turned up a few times. In DNA, the CDR3 is TGTGCCAGCAGCAAATTGCCTTTGGATGGAAACACCATATATTTT. Translating gives CASSKLPLDGNTIYF. J is TRBJ1-3 and V is TRBV9; D uncertain. The ends were cut back, 4 bases at V and 3 bases at J, with 14 bases in the middle. This CDR3 region has 15 residues. Germline CDR1 and CDR2: SGDLS and YYNGEE.

This clonotype came up a few times. The chain employs TRBV2 and TRBJ2-3; 7 bases align to TRBD2. The germline gives CDR1 SNHLY, CDR2 FYNNEI. This CDR3 is built from 12 residues. After removal of 3 bases from V and 7 bases from J, the junction contained 1 base not matched to a gene. The CDR3 sequence: CASSERGYTQYF. As DNA, the CDR3 is TGTGCCAGCAGTGAGCGGGGGTATACGCAGTATTTT. Complete variable domain (other parts from reference TRBV2 and TRBJ2-3): EPEVTQTPSHQVTQMGQEVILRCVPISNHLYFYWYRQILGQKVEFLVSFYNNEISEKSEIFDDQFSVERPDGSNFTLKIRSTKLEDSAMYFCASSERGYTQYFGPGTRLTVL.